The 10 T cell receptor beta chains listed next were all sequenced from one sample in a study of T cell changes during pregnancy in multiple sclerosis. Only in-frame clones appear in the TCRdb table, and some are missing; sequencing was by immunoSEQ multiplex PCR. Among roughly 100,000 clones listed, around 94% were seen once. This specimen was peripheral blood, taken after pregnancy. The receptors were sampled from a female donor with multiple sclerosis, enrolled in a pregnancy study.

The chain employs TRBV14 and TRBJ2-1; TRBD1 is a possible D gene (6 bases). V was pared by 0 bases and J by 5 bases, with 11 bases between. Germline V gives CDR1 SGHDN, CDR2 FVKESK. This CDR3 comprises 15 residues. The CDR3 loop is CASSQDGQGHNEQFF. The CDR3 DNA reads as TGTGCCAGCAGCCAAGATGGTCAGGGGCACAATGAGCAGTTCTTC. The variable domain in full, with the rest retrieved from reference TRBV14 and TRBJ2-1, is EAGVTQFPSHSVIEKGQTVTLRCDPISGHDNLYWYRRVMGKEIKFLLHFVKESKQDESGMPNNRFLAERTGGTYSTLKVQPAELEDSGVYFCASSQDGQGHNEQFFGPGTRLTVL.

The chain links TRBV2 to TRBJ1-1; D is possibly TRBD1 (5 bases). V dropped 4 bases and J dropped 4 bases, with 13 bases sitting between them. There are 14 residues in the CDR3. Looked up from germline, CDR1 is SNHLY and CDR2 is FYNNEI. CDR3 loop: CASSVRRDGTEAFF. In nucleotides, the CDR3 is TGTGCCAGCAGTGTGAGGAGGGACGGCACTGAAGCTTTCTTT.

This rearrangement joins TRBV6-6 to TRBJ2-7; 9 bases align to TRBD1. The germline V gene encodes CDR1 MNHNY and CDR2 SVGAGI (reference sequence). The CDR3 runs 15 residues. The junction had 8 bases not matched to a gene; V was cut back by 4 bases and J by 4 bases. The CDR3: CASSFPGQGIYEQYF. As DNA, the CDR3 is TGTGCCAGCAGTTTCCCGGGACAGGGAATTTACGAGCAGTACTTC.

The rearrangement joins TRBV6-5 to TRBJ1-1; a possible D gene is TRBD1 (6 bases). Germline V gives CDR1 MNHEY, CDR2 SVGAGI. Between the trimmed V and J ends, which lost 2 bases and 13 bases, there was a span of 17 bases. The length of the CDR3 is 13 residues. The CDR3 region has the DNA TGTGCCAGCAGTTACCCCGGGACACAACTAAGTTTCTTT. As protein: CASSYPGTQLSFF.

The chain joins TRBV5-1 to TRBJ1-1; 12 bases align to TRBD1. CDR1 and CDR2 from the germline V gene are SGHRS and YFSETQ. CDR3 length: 18 amino acids. V was clipped by 0 bases and J by 5 bases; unmatched bases: 11. Here the CDR3 DNA reads TGCGCCAGCAGCTTGGGGGGAGGGGGACAGGGGGCGAAAACTGAAGCTTTCTTT. Its protein is CASSLGGGGQGAKTEAFF.

This clone was recorded once. The chain links TRBV4-1 to TRBJ1-1; the D gene is possibly TRBD1 (6 bases). CDR3 length: 16 residues. CDR1 is MGHRA and CDR2 is YSYEKL in the germline V gene. V lost 4 bases and J 0 bases, leaving 15 bases between the germline ends. The CDR3 region is CASSLGQPRMNTEAFF. The CDR3 DNA is TGCGCCAGCAGCCTAGGACAGCCGAGGATGAACACTGAAGCTTTCTTT.

The rearrangement joins TRBV7-6 to TRBJ2-3; D not resolved. Trimming pared 1 base from V and 3 bases from J, leaving 8 bases between. This CDR3 spans 14 amino acids. The germline gives CDR1 SGHVS, CDR2 FNYEAQ. Written as DNA, the CDR3 is TGTGCCAGCAGCTTAGTACAGCAGACAGATACGCAGTATTTT. Protein product: CASSLVQQTDTQYF.

The genes are TRBV27 and TRBJ2-3, with D hard to call. The germline gives CDR1 MNHEY, CDR2 SMNVEV (reference sequence). The CDR3 sequence is 15 residues long. V was shortened by 3 bases and J by 2 bases, with 12 bases between the two germline ends. CDR3 nucleotide sequence: TGTGCCAGCAGTTTCTGGCGGCGATCCACAGATACGCAGTATTTT. It translates to CASSFWRRSTDTQYF.

This clone was detected only once. The chain combines TRBV19 with TRBJ1-5; 8 nucleotides agree with TRBD1. V dropped 0 bases and J dropped 0; count of bases not matched to a gene: 13. Germline lookup yields CDR1 LNHDA and CDR2 SQIVND (reference sequence). The CDR3 totals 20 residues. The DNA of the CDR3 is TGTGCCAGTAGTATAGATCAGGAATCAGGGGGCCTATATAGCAATCAGCCCCAGCATTTT. Protein sequence: CASSIDQESGGLYSNQPQHF.

This chain uses TRBV11-3 with TRBJ2-2, with D perhaps TRBD2 (6 bases). Trimming pared 4 bases from V and 0 bases from J, leaving 15 bases between. This CDR3 spans 17 amino acids. Germline CDR1 is SGHNT and CDR2 is YENEEA. Written as DNA, the CDR3 is TGTGCCAGCAGCTCCTCTGGGTTAGCGGCGAACACCGGGGAGCTGTTTTTT. As protein: CASSSSGLAANTGELFF.